This passage covers 5 T cell receptor beta chains from one sample sequenced in a study of shared clonotypes between healthy human individuals. TCRdb's table, derived via immunoSEQ multiplex PCR, lists solely in-frame clones and lacks some. The sample shows hundreds of thousands of clones, 73% of them seen only once. Sequenced sample: memory CD4+ T cells sorted from blood. Subset noted: CD45RA-negative fraction. All receptors derive from a woman in her twenties or thirties in good health.

This clone turned up a few times. At the DNA level, this CDR3 is encoded by other sequences in the same sample as well. The chain joins TRBV6-6 to TRBJ2-7; 7 bases are shared with TRBD1. Trimming removed 4 bases from V and 2 bases from J; junction bases left unmatched: 5. The CDR3 extends over 14 amino acids. CDR1 is MNHNY, CDR2 SVGAGI, per germline (reference sequence). CDR3 region: CASSSGTATYEQYF. The CDR3 DNA sequence: TGTGCCAGCAGTTCCGGGACAGCCACCTACGAGCAGTACTTC.

The table lists this clone with a few counts. V gene TRBV4-2 combines with J gene TRBJ2-3; D is undetermined. Germline values: CDR1 LGHNA, CDR2 YNFKEQ. With 1 base removed from V and 5 bases from J, the gap between germline ends came to 7 bases. The CDR3 contains 13 residues. The CDR3 DNA follows: TGTGCCAGCAGCCAAGTTCCGATAGATACGCAGTATTTT. Translated, it gives CASSQVPIDTQYF.

The J gene is TRBJ1-2, the V gene TRBV28, with D unresolved. CDR1 and CDR2 (germline): MDHEN, SYDVKM. This CDR3 spans 14 amino acids. The germline V and J ends were trimmed by 4 bases and 2 bases, with 11 bases remaining between them. The CDR3 DNA is TGTGCCAGCAGTTCTACCCGCCGCAACTATGGCTACACCTTC. It yields the protein CASSSTRRNYGYTF.

The V and J genes are TRBV5-1 and TRBJ1-4; weak D call: TRBD1 (6 bases). The CDR3 runs 14 residues. With 4 bases removed from V and 4 bases from J, the gap between germline ends came to 11 bases. The germline CDR1 and CDR2 sequences are SGHRS and YFSETQ. In nucleotides, the CDR3 is TGCGCCAGCAGCCCGACAGGACTTAATGAAAAACTGTTTTTT. Residues: CASSPTGLNEKLFF.

The genes are TRBV15 and TRBJ1-5, with D hard to call. CDR3 size: 15 residues. Trimming took off 3 bases at V and 0 bases at J, with 9 bases between the two ends. The germline V gene encodes CDR1 LNHNV and CDR2 YYDKDF (reference sequence). The CDR3 protein is CATSSQSNSNQPQHF. The CDR3 region has the DNA TGTGCCACCAGCAGTCAGAGTAATAGCAATCAGCCCCAGCATTTT. The full variable domain, its missing parts supplied by reference TRBV15 and TRBJ1-5, is DAMVIQNPRYQVTQFGKPVTLSCSQTLNHNVMYWYQQKSSQAPKLLFHYYDKDFNNEADTPDNFQSRRPNTSFCFLDIRSPGLGDTAMYLCATSSQSNSNQPQHFGDGTRLSIL.